The clone carrying this T cell receptor beta chain was recorded a few times. These data originate in a study of T cell clones after liver transplantation. Profiling relied on immunoSEQ multiplex PCR, and the TCRdb table lists in-frame clones only, not all of them. The sample has 51,000 or so clones, about 90% seen once. The specimen was CD8+ T cells from blood, collected 12 months after liver transplant. This TCR came from a human patient who received a liver transplant. The graft donor may account for some of the T cells.

The CDR3, as DNA: TGTGCCAGCAGTTTGTGGGGGGCTCCATCTGGCTACACCTTC. Protein: CASSLWGAPSGYTF. The chain uses TRBV28 and TRBJ1-2; the D gene is possibly TRBD1 (6 bases). The V gene lost 3 bases and the J gene lost 7 bases, with 15 bases spanning the gap. Germline CDR1 is MDHEN and CDR2 is SYDVKM. The CDR3 covers 14 residues.